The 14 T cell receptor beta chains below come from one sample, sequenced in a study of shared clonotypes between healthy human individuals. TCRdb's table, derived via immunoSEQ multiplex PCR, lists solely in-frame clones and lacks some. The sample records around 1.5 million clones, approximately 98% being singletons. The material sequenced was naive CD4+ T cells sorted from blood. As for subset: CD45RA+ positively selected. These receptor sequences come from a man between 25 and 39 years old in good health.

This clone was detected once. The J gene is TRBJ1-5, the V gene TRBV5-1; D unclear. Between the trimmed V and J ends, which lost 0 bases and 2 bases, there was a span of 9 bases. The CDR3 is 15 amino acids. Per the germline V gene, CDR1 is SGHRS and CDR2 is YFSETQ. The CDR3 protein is CASSLESSGNQPQHF. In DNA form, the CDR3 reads TGCGCCAGCAGCTTGGAGAGTTCTGGCAATCAGCCCCAGCATTTT.

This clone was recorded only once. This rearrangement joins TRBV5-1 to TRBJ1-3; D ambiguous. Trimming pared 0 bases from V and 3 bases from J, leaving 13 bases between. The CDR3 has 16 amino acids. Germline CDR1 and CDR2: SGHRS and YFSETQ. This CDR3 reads CASSLDGVLGGNTIYF. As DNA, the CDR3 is TGCGCCAGCAGCTTGGACGGGGTCCTGGGTGGAAACACCATATATTTT.

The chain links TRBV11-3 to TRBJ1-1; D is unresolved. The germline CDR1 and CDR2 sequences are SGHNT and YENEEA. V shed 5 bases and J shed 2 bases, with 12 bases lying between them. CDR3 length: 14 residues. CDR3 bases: TGTGCCAGCAGCAAGGATCCGGCTAACACTGAAGCTTTCTTT. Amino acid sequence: CASSKDPANTEAFF.

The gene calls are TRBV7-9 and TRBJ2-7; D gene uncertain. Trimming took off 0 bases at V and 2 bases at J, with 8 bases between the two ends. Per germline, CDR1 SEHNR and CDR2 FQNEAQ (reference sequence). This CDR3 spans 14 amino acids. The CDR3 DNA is TGTGCCAGCAGCTTAGCTCAAAGGCCCTACGAGCAGTACTTC. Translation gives CASSLAQRPYEQYF. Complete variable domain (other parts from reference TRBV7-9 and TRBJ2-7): DTGVSQNPRHKITKRGQNVTFRCDPISEHNRLYWYRQTLGQGPEFLTYFQNEAQLEKSRLLSDRFSAERPKGSFSTLEIQRTEQGDSAMYLCASSLAQRPYEQYFGPGTRLTVT.

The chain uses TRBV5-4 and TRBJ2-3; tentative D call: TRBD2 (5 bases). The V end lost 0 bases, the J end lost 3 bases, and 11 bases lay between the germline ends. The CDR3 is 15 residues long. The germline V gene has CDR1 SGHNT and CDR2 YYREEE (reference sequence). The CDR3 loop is CASSLGGRGTDTQYF. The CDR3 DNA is TGTGCCAGCAGCTTGGGTGGGAGAGGTACAGATACGCAGTATTTT.

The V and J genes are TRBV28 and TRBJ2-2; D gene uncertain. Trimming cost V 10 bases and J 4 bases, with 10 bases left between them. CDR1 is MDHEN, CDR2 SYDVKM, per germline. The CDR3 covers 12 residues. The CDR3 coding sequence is TGTGCCAACTCCCGGCGCACCGGGGAGCTGTTTTTT. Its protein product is CANSRRTGELFF.

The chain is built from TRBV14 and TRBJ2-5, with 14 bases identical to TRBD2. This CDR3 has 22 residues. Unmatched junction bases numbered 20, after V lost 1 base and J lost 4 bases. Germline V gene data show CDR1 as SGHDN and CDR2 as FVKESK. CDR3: CASSQALWGTSGSSFPRETQYF. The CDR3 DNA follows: TGTGCCAGCAGCCAAGCTCTTTGGGGGACTAGCGGGAGTTCCTTCCCGCGAGAGACCCAGTACTTC.

CDR3: CASSPLSSNQPQHF. The CDR3, as DNA: TGTGCCAGTAGTCCACTGTCTTCCAATCAGCCCCAGCATTTT. This chain uses TRBV19 with TRBJ1-5; D remains ambiguous. The CDR3 covers 14 residues. V was shortened by 5 bases and J by 3 bases, with 11 bases between the two germline ends. Looked up from germline, CDR1 is LNHDA and CDR2 is SQIVND (reference sequence).

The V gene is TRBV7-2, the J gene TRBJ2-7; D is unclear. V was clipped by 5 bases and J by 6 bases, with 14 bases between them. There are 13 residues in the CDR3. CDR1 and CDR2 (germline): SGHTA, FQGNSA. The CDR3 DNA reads TGTGCCAGCAGCAGGCTCCGGCTCAGCGAGCAGTACTTC. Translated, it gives CASSRLRLSEQYF.

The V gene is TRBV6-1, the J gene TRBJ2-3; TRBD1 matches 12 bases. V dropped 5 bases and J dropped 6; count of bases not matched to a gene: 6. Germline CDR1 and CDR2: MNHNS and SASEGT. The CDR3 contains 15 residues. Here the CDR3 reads CASSLRDRGRDTQYF. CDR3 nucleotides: TGTGCCAGCAGTCTCCGGGACAGGGGGCGGGATACGCAGTATTTT.

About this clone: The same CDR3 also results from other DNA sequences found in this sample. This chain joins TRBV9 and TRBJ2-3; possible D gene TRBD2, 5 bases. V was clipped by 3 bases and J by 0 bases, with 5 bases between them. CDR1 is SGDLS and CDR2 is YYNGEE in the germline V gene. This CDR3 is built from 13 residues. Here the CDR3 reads CASSGTSTDTQYF. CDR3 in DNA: TGTGCCAGCAGCGGGACTAGCACAGATACGCAGTATTTT.

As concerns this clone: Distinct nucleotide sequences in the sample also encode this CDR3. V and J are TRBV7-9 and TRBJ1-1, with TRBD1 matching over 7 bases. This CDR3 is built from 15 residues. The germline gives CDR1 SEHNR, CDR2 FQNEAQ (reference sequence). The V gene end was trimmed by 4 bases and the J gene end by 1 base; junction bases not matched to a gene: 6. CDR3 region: CASSSRQGPNTEAFF. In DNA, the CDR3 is TGTGCCAGCAGCTCCAGACAGGGACCGAACACTGAAGCTTTCTTT.

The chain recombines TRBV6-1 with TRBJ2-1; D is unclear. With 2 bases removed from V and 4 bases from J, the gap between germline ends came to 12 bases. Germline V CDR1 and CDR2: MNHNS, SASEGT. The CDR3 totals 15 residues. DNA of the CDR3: TGTGCCAGCAGTGAACTAATCAACCTGTACAATGAGCAGTTCTTC. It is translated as CASSELINLYNEQFF.

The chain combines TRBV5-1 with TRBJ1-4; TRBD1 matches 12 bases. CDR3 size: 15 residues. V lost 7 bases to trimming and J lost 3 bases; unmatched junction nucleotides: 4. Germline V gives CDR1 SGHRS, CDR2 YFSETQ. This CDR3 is CASRGQGAPNEKLFF. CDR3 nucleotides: TGCGCCAGCCGGGGACAGGGGGCGCCTAATGAAAAACTGTTTTTT.